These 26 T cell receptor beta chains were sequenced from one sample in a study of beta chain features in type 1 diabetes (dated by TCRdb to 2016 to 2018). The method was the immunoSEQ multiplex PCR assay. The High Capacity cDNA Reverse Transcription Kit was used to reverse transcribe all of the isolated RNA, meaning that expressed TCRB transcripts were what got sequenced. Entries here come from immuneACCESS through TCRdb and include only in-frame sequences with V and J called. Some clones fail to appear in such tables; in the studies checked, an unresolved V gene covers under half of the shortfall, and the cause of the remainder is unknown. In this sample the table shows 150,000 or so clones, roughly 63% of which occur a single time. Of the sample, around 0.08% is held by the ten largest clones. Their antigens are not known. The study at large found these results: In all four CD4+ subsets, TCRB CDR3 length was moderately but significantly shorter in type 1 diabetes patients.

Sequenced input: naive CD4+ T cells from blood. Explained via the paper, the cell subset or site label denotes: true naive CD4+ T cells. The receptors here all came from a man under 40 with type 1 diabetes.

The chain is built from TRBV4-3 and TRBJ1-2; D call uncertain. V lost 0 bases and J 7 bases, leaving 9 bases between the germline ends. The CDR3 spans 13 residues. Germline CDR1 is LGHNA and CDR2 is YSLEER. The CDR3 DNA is TGCGCCAGCAGCCAAGACGTGGGCGGTGGCTACACCTTC. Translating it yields CASSQDVGGGYTF.

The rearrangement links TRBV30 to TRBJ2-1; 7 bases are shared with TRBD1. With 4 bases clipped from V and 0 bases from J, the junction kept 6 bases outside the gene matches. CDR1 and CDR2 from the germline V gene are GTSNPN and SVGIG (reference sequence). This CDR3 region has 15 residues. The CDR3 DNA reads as TGTGCCTGGAAAACAGGGGTGAGCTCCTACAATGAGCAGTTCTTC. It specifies CAWKTGVSSYNEQFF.

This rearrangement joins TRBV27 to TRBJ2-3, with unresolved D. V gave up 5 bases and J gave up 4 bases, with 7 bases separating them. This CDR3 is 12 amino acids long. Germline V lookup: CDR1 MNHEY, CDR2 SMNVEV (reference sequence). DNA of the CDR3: TGTGCCAGCAGTGCGACTTCAGATACGCAGTATTTT. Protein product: CASSATSDTQYF.

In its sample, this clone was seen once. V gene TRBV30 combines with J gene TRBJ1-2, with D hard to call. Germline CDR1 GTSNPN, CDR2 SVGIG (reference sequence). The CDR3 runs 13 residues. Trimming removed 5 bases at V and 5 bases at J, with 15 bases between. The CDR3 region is CAWVLSGRYGYTF. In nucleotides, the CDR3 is TGTGCCTGGGTTCTGAGTGGCCGTTATGGCTACACCTTC.

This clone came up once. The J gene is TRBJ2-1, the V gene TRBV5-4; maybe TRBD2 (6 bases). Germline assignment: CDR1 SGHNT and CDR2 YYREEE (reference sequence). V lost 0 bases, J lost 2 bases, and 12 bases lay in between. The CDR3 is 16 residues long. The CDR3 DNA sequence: TGTGCCAGCAGCTTGGCCCCGGGGGATGCCTACAATGAGCAGTTCTTC. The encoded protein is CASSLAPGDAYNEQFF.

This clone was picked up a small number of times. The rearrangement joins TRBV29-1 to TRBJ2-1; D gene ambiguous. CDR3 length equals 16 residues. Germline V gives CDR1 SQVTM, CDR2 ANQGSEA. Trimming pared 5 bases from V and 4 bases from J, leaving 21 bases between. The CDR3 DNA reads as TGCAGCGTTCCCGAACTGATTGGGTGGGGATACAATGAGCAGTTCTTC. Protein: CSVPELIGWGYNEQFF.

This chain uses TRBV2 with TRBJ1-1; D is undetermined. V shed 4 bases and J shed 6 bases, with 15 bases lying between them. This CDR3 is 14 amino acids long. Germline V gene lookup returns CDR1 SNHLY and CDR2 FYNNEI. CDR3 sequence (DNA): TGTGCCAGCAGTGCAGCAGGCCCGGTCTCTGAAGCTTTCTTT. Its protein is CASSAAGPVSEAFF.

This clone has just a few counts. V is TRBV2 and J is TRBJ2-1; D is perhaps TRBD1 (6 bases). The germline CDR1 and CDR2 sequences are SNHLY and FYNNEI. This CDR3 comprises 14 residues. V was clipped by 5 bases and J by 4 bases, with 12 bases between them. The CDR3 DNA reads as TGTGCCAGCAGTCCAGGAGGACAGTACAATGAGCAGTTCTTC. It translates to CASSPGGQYNEQFF.

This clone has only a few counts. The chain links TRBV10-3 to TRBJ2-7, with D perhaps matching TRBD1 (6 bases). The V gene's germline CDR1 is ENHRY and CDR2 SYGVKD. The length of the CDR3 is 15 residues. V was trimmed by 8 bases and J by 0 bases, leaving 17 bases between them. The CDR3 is CAIGTSGTSSYEQYF. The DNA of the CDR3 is TGTGCCATCGGAACATCGGGGACAAGCTCCTACGAGCAGTACTTC.

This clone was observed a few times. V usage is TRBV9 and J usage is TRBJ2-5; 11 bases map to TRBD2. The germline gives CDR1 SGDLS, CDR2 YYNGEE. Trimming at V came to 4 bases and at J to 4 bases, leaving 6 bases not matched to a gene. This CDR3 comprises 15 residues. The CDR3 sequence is CASSTAGTSGETQYF. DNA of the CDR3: TGTGCCAGCAGCACCGCCGGGACTAGCGGAGAGACCCAGTACTTC.

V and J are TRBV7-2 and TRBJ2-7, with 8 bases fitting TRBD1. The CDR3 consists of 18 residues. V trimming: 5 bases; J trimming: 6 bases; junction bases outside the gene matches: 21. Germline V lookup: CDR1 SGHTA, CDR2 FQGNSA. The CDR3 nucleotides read TGTGCCAGCAGCATAAACCATGACAGGGGCGCTCTTGTCGGCGAGCAGTACTTC. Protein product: CASSINHDRGALVGEQYF.

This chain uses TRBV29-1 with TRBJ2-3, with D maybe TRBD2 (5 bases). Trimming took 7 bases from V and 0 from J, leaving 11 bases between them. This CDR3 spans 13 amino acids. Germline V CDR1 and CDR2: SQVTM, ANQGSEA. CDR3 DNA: TGCAGCGCCACACAGCGGAGCACAGATACGCAGTATTTT. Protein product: CSATQRSTDTQYF.

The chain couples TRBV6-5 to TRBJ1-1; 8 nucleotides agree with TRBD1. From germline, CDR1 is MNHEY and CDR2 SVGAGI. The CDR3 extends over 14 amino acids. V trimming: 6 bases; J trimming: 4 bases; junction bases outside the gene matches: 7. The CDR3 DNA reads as TGTGCCAGCAGCCCCAGGGGGCGAATCACTGAAGCTTTCTTT. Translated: CASSPRGRITEAFF.

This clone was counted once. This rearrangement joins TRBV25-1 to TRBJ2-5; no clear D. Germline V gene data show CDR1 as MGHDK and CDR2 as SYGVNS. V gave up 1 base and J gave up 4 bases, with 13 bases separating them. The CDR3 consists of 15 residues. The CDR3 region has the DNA TGTGCCAGCAGTGAATCACGACTGCCGCCAGAGACCCAGTACTTC. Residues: CASSESRLPPETQYF. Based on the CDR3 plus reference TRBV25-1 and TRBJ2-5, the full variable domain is EADIYQTPRYLVIGTGKKITLECSQTMGHDKMYWYQQDPGMELHLIHYSYGVNSTEKGDLSSESTVSRIRTEHFPLTLESARPSHTSQYLCASSESRLPPETQYFGPGTRLLVL.

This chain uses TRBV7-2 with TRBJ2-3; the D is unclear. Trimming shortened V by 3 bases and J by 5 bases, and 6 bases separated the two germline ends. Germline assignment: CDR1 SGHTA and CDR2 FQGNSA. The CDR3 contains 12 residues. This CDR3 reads CASSFSRDTQYF. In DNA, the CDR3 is TGTGCCAGCAGCTTTAGTAGAGATACGCAGTATTTT.

CDR3 DNA: TGTGCCAGCAGCTTAGAGATCGGACAGCCCCAGCATTTT. It yields the protein CASSLEIGQPQHF. The V call is TRBV11-2, the J call TRBJ1-5; D gene uncertain. Germline V gene lookup returns CDR1 SGHAT and CDR2 FQNNGV. The length of the CDR3 is 13 residues. Trimming left V 0 bases short and J 7 bases short, with 7 bases between. Full variable domain (outside the CDR3, taken from reference TRBV11-2 and TRBJ1-5): EAGVAQSPRYKIIEKRQSVAFWCNPISGHATLYWYQQILGQGPKLLIQFQNNGVVDDSQLPKDRFSAERLKGVDSTLKIQPAKLEDSAVYLCASSLEIGQPQHFGDGTRLSIL.

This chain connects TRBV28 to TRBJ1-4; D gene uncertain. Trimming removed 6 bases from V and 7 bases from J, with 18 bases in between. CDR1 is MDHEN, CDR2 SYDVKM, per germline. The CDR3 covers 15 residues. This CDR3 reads CASSTHGLGAEKLFF. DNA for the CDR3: TGTGCCAGCAGCACTCATGGGCTGGGCGCTGAAAAACTGTTTTTT. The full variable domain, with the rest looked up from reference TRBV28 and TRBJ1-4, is DVKVTQSSRYLVKRTGEKVFLECVQDMDHENMFWYRQDPGLGLRLIYFSYDVKMKEKGDIPEGYSVSREKKERFSLILESASTNQTSMYLCASSTHGLGAEKLFFGSGTQLSVL.

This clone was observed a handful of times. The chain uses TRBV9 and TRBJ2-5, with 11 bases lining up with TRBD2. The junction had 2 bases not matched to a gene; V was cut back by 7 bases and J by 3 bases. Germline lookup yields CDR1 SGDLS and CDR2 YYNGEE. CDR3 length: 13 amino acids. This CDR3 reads CASGGLAEETQYF. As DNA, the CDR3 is TGTGCCAGCGGGGGACTAGCGGAAGAGACCCAGTACTTC.

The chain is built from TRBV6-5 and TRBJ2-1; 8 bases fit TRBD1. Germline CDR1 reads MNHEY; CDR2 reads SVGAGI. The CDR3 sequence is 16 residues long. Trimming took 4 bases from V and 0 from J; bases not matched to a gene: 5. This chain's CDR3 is CASSSWTGSSYNEQFF. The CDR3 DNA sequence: TGTGCCAGCAGTTCCTGGACAGGGAGCTCCTACAATGAGCAGTTCTTC.

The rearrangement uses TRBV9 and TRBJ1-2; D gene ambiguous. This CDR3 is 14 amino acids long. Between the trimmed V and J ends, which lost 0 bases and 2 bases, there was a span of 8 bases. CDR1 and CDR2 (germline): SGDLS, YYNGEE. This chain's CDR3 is CASSVEDENYGYTF. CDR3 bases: TGTGCCAGCAGCGTAGAGGATGAAAACTATGGCTACACCTTC.

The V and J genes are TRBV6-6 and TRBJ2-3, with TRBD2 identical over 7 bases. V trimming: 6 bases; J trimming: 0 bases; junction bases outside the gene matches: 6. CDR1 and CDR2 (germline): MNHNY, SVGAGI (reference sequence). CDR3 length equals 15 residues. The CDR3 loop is CASRVAGLSTDTQYF. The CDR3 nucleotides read TGTGCCAGCAGGGTAGCGGGCCTAAGCACAGATACGCAGTATTTT.

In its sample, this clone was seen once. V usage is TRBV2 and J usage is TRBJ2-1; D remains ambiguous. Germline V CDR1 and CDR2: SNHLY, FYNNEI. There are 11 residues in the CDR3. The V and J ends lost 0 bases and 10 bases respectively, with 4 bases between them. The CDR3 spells CASSEAREQFF. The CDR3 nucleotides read TGTGCCAGCAGTGAAGCTCGGGAGCAGTTCTTC.

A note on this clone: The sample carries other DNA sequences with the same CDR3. This CDR3 is CASSQQGGTEAFF. In DNA, the CDR3 is TGTGCCAGCAGCCAACAGGGAGGCACTGAAGCTTTCTTT. The genes are TRBV14 and TRBJ1-1; a possible D gene is TRBD1 (5 bases). V was shortened by 2 bases and J by 4 bases, with 8 bases between the two germline ends. The CDR3 consists of 13 residues. CDR1 SGHDN and CDR2 FVKESK come from the germline V gene.

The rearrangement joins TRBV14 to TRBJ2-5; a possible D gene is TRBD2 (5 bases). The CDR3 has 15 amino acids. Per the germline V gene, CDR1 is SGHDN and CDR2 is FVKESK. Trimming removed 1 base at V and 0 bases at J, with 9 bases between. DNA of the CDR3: TGTGCCAGCAGCCAAGCGGGGTGGTACCAAGAGACCCAGTACTTC. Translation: CASSQAGWYQETQYF. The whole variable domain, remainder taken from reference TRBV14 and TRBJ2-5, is EAGVTQFPSHSVIEKGQTVTLRCDPISGHDNLYWYRRVMGKEIKFLLHFVKESKQDESGMPNNRFLAERTGGTYSTLKVQPAELEDSGVYFCASSQAGWYQETQYFGPGTRLLVL.

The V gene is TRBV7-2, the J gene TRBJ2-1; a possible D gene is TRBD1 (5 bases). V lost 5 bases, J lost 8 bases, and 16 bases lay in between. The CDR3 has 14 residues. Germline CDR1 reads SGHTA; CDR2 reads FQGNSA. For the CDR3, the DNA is TGTGCCAGCAGCCCCCAGGGTAGTCGGGATGAGCAGTTCTTC. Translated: CASSPQGSRDEQFF.

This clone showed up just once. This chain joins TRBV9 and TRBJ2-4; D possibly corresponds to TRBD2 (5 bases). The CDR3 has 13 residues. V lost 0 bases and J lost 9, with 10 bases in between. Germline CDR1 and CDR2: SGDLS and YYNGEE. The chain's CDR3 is CASSVDLEGIQYF. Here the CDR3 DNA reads TGTGCCAGCAGCGTAGACCTCGAGGGCATTCAGTACTTC. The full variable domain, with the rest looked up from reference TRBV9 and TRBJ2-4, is DSGVTQTPKHLITATGQRVTLRCSPRSGDLSVYWYQQSLDQGLQFLIQYYNGEERAKGNILERFSAQQFPDLHSELNLSSLELGDSALYFCASSVDLEGIQYFGAGTRLSVL.